These 18 T cell receptor beta chains were sequenced from one sample in a study of spatial heterogeneity in lung cancer. General study findings and limits: Counts of expanded intratumoral alpha and beta TCRs tracked tumor mutation counts.

In TCRdb, the 5' RACE reads were re-called with MiXCR into one record per CDR3 protein. This sample has around 7,900 distinct CDR3 sequences, with around 15% found just once. Time point: sample taken at primary tumor resection. These receptors have no known antigen. The specimen comprised lung tumor tissue, sampled at surgery. All receptors come from a female donor with early-stage non-small cell lung cancer.

This clonotype rates as medium-sized. As an off-target read in a library built for alpha chains, this beta chain has a frequency of little significance. The chain recombines TRBV11-2 with TRBJ2-2, with no clear D. CDR1 SGHAT and CDR2 FQNNGV come from the germline V gene. The CDR3 is made up of 12 amino acids. The V and J ends lost 7 bases and 8 bases respectively, with 11 bases between them. CDR3: CASTIRWGELFF. CDR3 nucleotide sequence: TGTGCCAGCACCATACGATGGGGGGAGCTGTTTTTT.

Comments on this clonotype: In a library made to pick up alpha chains, this beta chain is a stray read with a size that means little. V and J are TRBV11-2 and TRBJ2-7, with 9 bases lining up with TRBD1. The CDR3 totals 13 residues. V was clipped by 5 bases and J by 5 bases; unmatched bases: 4. Per the germline V gene, CDR1 is SGHAT and CDR2 is FQNNGV. The CDR3 DNA follows: TGTGCCAGCAGCATCGGGACAGGGCACGAGCAGTACTTC. Protein: CASSIGTGHEQYF.

This clonotype ranks as medium-sized. This beta chain represents an off-target read in a library built for alpha chains; its size is of limited meaning. The rearrangement uses TRBV6-5 and TRBJ2-2; no clear D. The germline gives CDR1 MNHEY, CDR2 SVGAGI. The CDR3 extends over 15 amino acids. V was clipped by 1 base and J by 2 bases, with 8 bases between them. In nucleotides, the CDR3 is TGTGCCAGCAGTTACTTGGACCGAAACACCGGGGAGCTGTTTTTT. Translated, it gives CASSYLDRNTGELFF.

At least ten counts were recorded for this clonotype. Because the library targeted alpha chains, this beta chain is an off-target read whose size means little. The chain couples TRBV12-3 or TRBV12-4 to TRBJ1-2; D is ambiguous. The CDR3 spans 13 residues. Trimming took off 0 bases at V and 5 bases at J, with 7 bases between the two ends. CDR3 in amino acids: CASSLARRYGYTF. The CDR3 coding sequence is TGTGCCAGCAGTTTAGCCAGGAGGTATGGCTACACCTTC.

This clonotype was seen ten or more times. This beta chain is off target for a library built for alpha chains, so its abundance means little. The chain combines TRBV19 with TRBJ2-1, with D tentatively TRBD1 or TRBD2 (5 bases each). CDR1 is LNHDA, CDR2 SQIVND, per germline (reference sequence). V was shortened by 3 bases and J by 7 bases, with 7 bases between the two germline ends. The CDR3 is 12 residues long. CDR3 nucleotides: TGTGCCAGTAGTATTTGGGGGAATGAGCAGTTCTTC. Protein sequence: CASSIWGNEQFF.

This clonotype qualifies as medium-sized. This beta chain is off target for a library built for alpha chains, so its abundance means little. V and J are TRBV7-2 and TRBJ2-1; 7 positions match TRBD2. Germline CDR1 SGHTA, CDR2 FQGNSA. The ends lost 2 bases at V and 5 bases at J; junction bases unmatched: 12. This CDR3 is 17 amino acids long. Here the CDR3 reads CASSLLGGGLGDNEQFF. The DNA of the CDR3 is TGTGCCAGCAGCTTACTAGGTGGTGGACTAGGGGACAATGAGCAGTTCTTC.

This clonotype is labeled medium-sized. This beta chain is a stray sequence in a library constructed for alpha chains; its clone size is not meaningful. V gene TRBV6-2 or TRBV6-3 combines with J gene TRBJ1-1; D is unresolved. Trimming removed 8 bases from V and 0 bases from J, with 13 bases in between. This CDR3 region has 14 residues. CDR1 and CDR2 (germline): MNHEY, SVGEGT. CDR3 sequence (DNA): TGTGCCAGCCTAAAAGGGATAATGAACACTGAAGCTTTCTTT. Translation gives CASLKGIMNTEAFF.

By share of the sample, this clonotype is medium-sized. Little can be read into the size of this beta chain, an off-target read in a library designed for alpha chains. This chain links TRBV20-1 with TRBJ2-5, with 7 positions matching TRBD2. The germline V gene has CDR1 DFQATT and CDR2 SNEGSKA (reference sequence). The CDR3 consists of 14 residues. J lost 2 bases, V lost 6 bases, and 9 bases had no gene match. CDR3 DNA sequence: TGCAGTGCCCCCCCGGGGGGATCGCAAGAGACCCAGTACTTC. This sequence encodes CSAPPGGSQETQYF.

On this clonotype itself: Found in a library prepared for alpha chains, this beta chain is an off-target read, and its abundance has little meaning. The J gene is TRBJ1-4, the V gene TRBV19; possible D gene TRBD1, 5 bases. V lost 5 bases to trimming and J lost 3 bases, with 13 bases between them. The V gene's germline CDR1 is LNHDA and CDR2 SQIVND (reference sequence). This CDR3 is built from 15 residues. CDR3 sequence reads: CASSAHRIANEKLFF. CDR3 DNA: TGTGCCAGTAGTGCACACAGGATAGCTAATGAAAAACTGTTTTTT.

In this sample, this clonotype is medium-sized. A library prepared for alpha chains yielded this beta chain as an off-target read; its size is of little meaning. The gene calls are TRBV15 and TRBJ1-2; perhaps TRBD1 as D (5 bases). This CDR3 is built from 14 residues. Trimming took off 0 bases at V and 6 bases at J, with 11 bases between the two ends. In germline, CDR1 is LNHNV, CDR2 YYDKDF (reference sequence). DNA for the CDR3: TGTGCCACCAGCAGAGATTGGGGGGACGATGGCTACACCTTC. Translated: CATSRDWGDDGYTF.

This clonotype qualifies as medium-sized (0.01 to 0.1%). Because this beta chain is a stray read in a library intended to capture alpha chains, its abundance should not be given much weight. The CDR3 DNA reads as TGCAGTGCTAGTTTGGAGGAGACCCAGTACTTC. Amino acid sequence: CSASLEETQYF. This chain connects TRBV20-1 to TRBJ2-5; D gene ambiguous. The CDR3 has 11 amino acids. Per the germline V gene, CDR1 is DFQATT and CDR2 is SNEGSKA (reference sequence). Between the trimmed V and J ends, which lost 3 bases and 5 bases, there was a span of 7 bases.

Comment on this clonotype: One end of the junction varies from germline; a read error may be responsible. Within a library made for alpha chains, this beta chain is off target, and its count is uninformative. Here the CDR3 DNA reads TGTGCTAGCAGCTTAGCGGGGGGGTACGAGCAGTACTTC. This sequence encodes CASSLAGGYEQYF. This chain joins TRBV7-7 and TRBJ2-7, with 11 bases that match TRBD2. Per the germline V gene, CDR1 is SSHAT and CDR2 is FNYEAQ (reference sequence). The CDR3 runs 13 residues.

This clonotype was recorded at least ten times. This beta chain turned up in a library designed for alpha chains; as an off-target read, its abundance says little. The chain joins TRBV12-3 or TRBV12-4 to TRBJ1-5; D ambiguous. This CDR3 is 13 amino acids long. V lost 6 bases, J lost 5 bases, and 11 bases lay in between. DNA of the CDR3: TGTGCCAGCAGGCCCGGGTCTGATCAGCCCCAGCATTTT. Its translation: CASRPGSDQPQHF.

At least ten counts were recorded for this clonotype. This could be a read error, since a much larger clone is one nucleotide away. Within a library made for alpha chains, this beta chain is off target, and its count is uninformative. The chain joins TRBV7-2 to TRBJ2-5; D uncertain. With 0 bases removed from V and 1 base from J, the gap between germline ends came to 0 bases. CDR1 is SGHTA, CDR2 FQGNSA, per germline. The CDR3 contains 12 residues. The CDR3 nucleotides are TGTGCCAGCAGCTTAGCCCAAGAGACCCAGTACTTC. This sequence encodes CASSLAQETQYF. The variable domain in full, with the rest retrieved from reference TRBV7-2 and TRBJ2-5, is GAGVSQSPSNKVTEKGKDVELRCDPISGHTALYWYRQSLGQGLEFLIYFQGNSAPDKSGLPSDRFSAERTGGSVSTLTIQRTQQEDSAVYLCASSLAQETQYFGPGTRLLVL.

This clonotype is judged medium-sized. This beta chain is an unintended read in a library built for alpha chains; its size means little. This chain joins TRBV6-2 or TRBV6-3 and TRBJ2-1; D tentatively reads TRBD1 or TRBD2 (5 bases each). Germline V gives CDR1 MNHEY, CDR2 SVGEGT. The CDR3 consists of 11 residues. Deletions cut 7 bases from V and 10 bases from J, with 11 bases between. The CDR3 DNA is TGTGCCAGCACCCATGGGGGAGAGCAGTTCTTC. Its translation is CASTHGGEQFF.

By share, this clonotype counts as medium-sized. A library prepared for alpha chains yielded this beta chain as an off-target read; its size is of little meaning. The V and J genes are TRBV15 and TRBJ2-3, with TRBD1 as a possible D gene (6 bases). The CDR3 covers 16 residues. Germline V lookup: CDR1 LNHNV, CDR2 YYDKDF (reference sequence). The ends were cut back, 0 bases at V and 7 bases at J, with 17 bases in the middle. CDR3 nucleotide sequence: TGTGCCACCAGCAGAGATGTCGCGGCAGGGGCCTATACGCAGTATTTT. It specifies CATSRDVAAGAYTQYF.

Relative to its sample, this clonotype is medium-sized (0.01 to 0.1%). This beta chain appears as a stray read in a library generated for alpha chains; its size is not informative. The rearrangement joins TRBV5-4 to TRBJ2-3; no clear D. V gave up 4 bases and J gave up 2 bases, with 11 bases separating them. Germline values: CDR1 SGHNT, CDR2 YYREEE (reference sequence). This CDR3 is 14 amino acids long. CDR3 nucleotides: TGTGCCAGCAGCCCGGATCCCAACACAGATACGCAGTATTTT. It codes for CASSPDPNTDTQYF.

Points on this clonotype: This beta chain is a stray read from a library made for alpha chains; its abundance is not meaningful. The chain employs TRBV10-3 and TRBJ1-1, with TRBD1 as a possible D gene (6 bases). Deletions cut 9 bases from V and 0 bases from J, with 8 bases between. CDR3 length: 12 amino acids. Germline lookup yields CDR1 ENHRY and CDR2 SYGVKD. This CDR3 is CAIKGVNTEAFF. Written as DNA, the CDR3 is TGTGCCATAAAGGGGGTGAACACTGAAGCTTTCTTT.